One and the same sample provided the 32 T cell receptor beta chains below, sequenced in a study of blood T cell repertoires in COVID-19. This table comes from immunoSEQ multiplex PCR, and its TCRdb copy is limited to in-frame clones, with some not included. The profile shows some 80,000 clones, around 90% of them singletons. The sequenced sample was peripheral blood. The receptors derive from a human donor in a cohort sampled during active COVID-19.

The chain recombines TRBV5-4 with TRBJ2-5, with 8 nucleotides matching TRBD2. This CDR3 contains 15 residues. The J segment lost 1 base and the V segment lost 2 bases, leaving 4 bases of the junction unmatched. CDR1 and CDR2 from the germline V gene are SGHNT and YYREEE (reference sequence). This CDR3 is CASSFGGAIQETQYF. The CDR3 bases are TGTGCCAGCAGCTTCGGGGGGGCGATCCAAGAGACCCAGTACTTC.

The V and J genes are TRBV6-5 and TRBJ1-2, with 8 bases aligning to TRBD1. In germline, CDR1 is MNHEY, CDR2 SVGAGI. V lost 5 bases, J lost 4 bases, and 6 bases stayed unmatched. CDR3 size: 14 residues. In DNA, the CDR3 is TGTGCCAGCAGTACAGGGGGTCAGGGCTATGGCTACACCTTC. Translation gives CASSTGGQGYGYTF.

V gene TRBV5-1 combines with J gene TRBJ1-4, with 7 bases identical to TRBD1. This CDR3 has 17 residues. The J segment lost 5 bases and the V segment lost 4 bases, leaving 14 bases of the junction unmatched. The germline V gene encodes CDR1 SGHRS and CDR2 YFSETQ. Written as DNA, the CDR3 is TGCGCCAGCAGCCACCTGACCCGGGGACAGCTCAATGAAAAACTGTTTTTT. It yields the protein CASSHLTRGQLNEKLFF.

The chain links TRBV14 to TRBJ2-7, with D maybe TRBD2 (6 bases). V was cut by 2 bases and J by 2 bases, with 13 bases left in between. This CDR3 comprises 15 residues. Germline V gene data show CDR1 as SGHDN and CDR2 as FVKESK. This CDR3 reads CASSQTGTYPYEQYF. Here the CDR3 DNA reads TGTGCCAGCAGCCAAACCGGGACTTACCCCTACGAGCAGTACTTC. Complete variable domain (other parts from reference TRBV14 and TRBJ2-7): EAGVTQFPSHSVIEKGQTVTLRCDPISGHDNLYWYRRVMGKEIKFLLHFVKESKQDESGMPNNRFLAERTGGTYSTLKVQPAELEDSGVYFCASSQTGTYPYEQYFGPGTRLTVT.

The chain links TRBV25-1 to TRBJ1-5, with D tentatively TRBD1 (6 bases). V gave up 5 bases and J gave up 2 bases, with 19 bases separating them. This CDR3 comprises 17 residues. Germline V lookup: CDR1 MGHDK, CDR2 SYGVNS. The CDR3 DNA follows: TGTGCCAGCAGTCTCCAGGGAGGGGGATGGGGCAATCAGCCCCAGCATTTT. As protein: CASSLQGGGWGNQPQHF.

The rearrangement links TRBV10-3 to TRBJ1-1, with 7 bases identical to TRBD1. Germline CDR1 reads ENHRY; CDR2 reads SYGVKD. V shed 3 bases and J 1 base; nucleotides not matched to a gene: 5. There are 15 residues in the CDR3. This CDR3 is CAISDSGQSNTEAFF. The CDR3, as DNA: TGTGCCATCAGTGATTCGGGACAGTCGAACACTGAAGCTTTCTTT.

V usage is TRBV25-1 and J usage is TRBJ1-2; no reliable D call. V was clipped by 1 base and J by 6 bases, with 9 bases between them. This CDR3 spans 13 amino acids. The germline V gene has CDR1 MGHDK and CDR2 SYGVNS. CDR3 coding DNA: TGTGCCAGCAGTGAATGGTGGGGAGATGGCTACACCTTC. Translation gives CASSEWWGDGYTF.

The genes are TRBV3-1 (or the pseudogene TRBV3-2) and TRBJ2-1, with D maybe TRBD1 (5 bases). Trimming cost V 2 bases and J 0 bases, with 14 bases left between them. This CDR3 region has 17 residues. Germline V lookup: CDR1 LGHDT, CDR2 YNNKEL (reference sequence). CDR3 sequence (DNA): TGTGCCAGCAGCCAAAGGGGCCAGATGAGCTCCTACAATGAGCAGTTCTTC. This gives the protein CASSQRGQMSSYNEQFF.

The gene calls are TRBV5-1 and TRBJ2-7; no reliable D call. The CDR3 is made up of 13 amino acids. Trimming took 4 bases from V and 0 from J, leaving 8 bases between them. Germline V CDR1 and CDR2: SGHRS, YFSETQ. CDR3 nucleotides: TGCGCCAGCAGCCCTCCCAGCTCCTACGAGCAGTACTTC. Translating it yields CASSPPSSYEQYF.

The J gene is TRBJ1-3, the V gene TRBV18, with 7 bases identical to TRBD1. The CDR3 extends over 15 amino acids. V lost 4 bases to trimming and J lost 2 bases; unmatched junction nucleotides: 5. Germline V gives CDR1 KGHSH, CDR2 LQKENI. CDR3 residues: CASSQDRVPGNTIYF. DNA for the CDR3: TGTGCCAGCTCACAAGACAGGGTCCCTGGAAACACCATATATTTT.

CDR3 amino acids: CASSHPGGWAQYF. CDR3 bases: TGTGCCAGCAGCCACCCGGGTGGTTGGGCCCAGTACTTC. The chain carries TRBV3-1 (or the pseudogene TRBV3-2) and TRBJ2-5, with D uncertain. V lost 3 bases to trimming and J lost 9 bases, with 14 bases between them. The CDR3 has 13 amino acids. Germline V gene data show CDR1 as LGHDT and CDR2 as YNNKEL (reference sequence).

This clone has only one observation. Here the CDR3 reads CASSQDGLAGGRETQYF. In DNA, the CDR3 is TGCGCCAGCAGCCAAGACGGACTAGCGGGAGGTCGGGAGACCCAGTACTTC. The V and J genes are TRBV4-1 and TRBJ2-5, with TRBD2 matching 14 bases. Germline V lookup: CDR1 MGHRA, CDR2 YSYEKL. Trimming cost V 0 bases and J 5 bases; bases outside gene matches: 5. The CDR3 length is 17 residues.

Only one count was recorded for this clone. The rearrangement joins TRBV9 to TRBJ2-1, with TRBD1 matching 7 bases. Germline CDR1 reads SGDLS; CDR2 reads YYNGEE. Unmatched junction bases numbered 6, after V lost 3 bases and J lost 3 bases. CDR3 size: 15 residues. As DNA, the CDR3 is TGTGCCAGCAGCGCCCCAGGGGGATTCTACAATGAGCAGTTCTTC. Residues: CASSAPGGFYNEQFF.

The rearrangement uses TRBV3-1 (or the pseudogene TRBV3-2) and TRBJ2-6; TRBD1 matches at 9 bases. V lost 4 bases to trimming and J lost 4 bases; unmatched junction nucleotides: 14. The V gene's germline CDR1 is LGHDT and CDR2 YNNKEL (reference sequence). The length of the CDR3 is 19 residues. CDR3 sequence (DNA): TGTGCCAGCAGCCGTGTTTTGGGACAGGGCCGCGGGGGGGCCAACGTCCTGACTTTC. It specifies CASSRVLGQGRGGANVLTF.

The CDR3 DNA reads TGTGCCAGCAGGTCCGGGACAGGGGTATCACCCCTCCACTTT. Amino acids: CASRSGTGVSPLHF. The gene calls are TRBV27 and TRBJ1-6; 10 nucleotides match TRBD1. This CDR3 spans 14 amino acids. CDR1 MNHEY and CDR2 SMNVEV come from the germline V gene (reference sequence). Germline trimming cut 6 bases from V and 10 bases from J; bases unmatched to any gene: 6.

The rearrangement links TRBV5-1 to TRBJ1-2, with D perhaps matching TRBD1 (5 bases). The CDR3 totals 13 residues. In germline, CDR1 is SGHRS, CDR2 YFSETQ. Trimming pared 4 bases from V and 3 bases from J, leaving 10 bases between. The CDR3 region has the DNA TGCGCCAGCAGCCCTGGCAGGGACTATGGCTACACCTTC. It encodes CASSPGRDYGYTF.

The CDR3 protein is CASSRGQGYNEQYF. CDR3 sequence (DNA): TGTGCCAGCAGTCGTGGACAGGGGTACAACGAGCAGTACTTC. The chain employs TRBV7-2 and TRBJ2-7, with 9 bases aligning to TRBD1. The CDR3 is 14 residues long. Trimming removed 6 bases from V and 5 bases from J; junction bases left unmatched: 8. The V gene's germline CDR1 is SGHTA and CDR2 FQGNSA. The complete variable domain, with remaining parts taken from reference TRBV7-2 and TRBJ2-7, reads GAGVSQSPSNKVTEKGKDVELRCDPISGHTALYWYRQSLGQGLEFLIYFQGNSAPDKSGLPSDRFSAERTGGSVSTLTIQRTQQEDSAVYLCASSRGQGYNEQYFGPGTRLTVT.

This chain connects TRBV29-1 to TRBJ1-1; TRBD1 matches 9 bases. The length of the CDR3 is 14 residues. V trimming: 4 bases; J trimming: 0 bases; junction bases outside the gene matches: 3. Per the germline V gene, CDR1 is SQVTM and CDR2 is ANQGSEA. The DNA for the CDR3 is TGCAGCGTTGGGACAGGGGCGATGAACACTGAAGCTTTCTTT. It specifies CSVGTGAMNTEAFF.

In this sample, this clone turned up a few times. The chain couples TRBV2 to TRBJ1-1, with 7 bases that match TRBD1. Germline V gene lookup returns CDR1 SNHLY and CDR2 FYNNEI. J lost 11 bases, V lost 4 bases, and 10 bases had no gene match. CDR3 size: 13 residues. CDR3 sequence (DNA): TGTGCCAGCAGTGGGACAGGCTTTACTGGGGCTTTCTTT. Translating gives CASSGTGFTGAFF.

This clone was recorded once. The J gene is TRBJ1-5, the V gene TRBV6-5; 9 positions match TRBD1. CDR1 and CDR2 (germline): MNHEY, SVGAGI. With 3 bases clipped from V and 7 bases from J, the junction kept 4 bases outside the gene matches. The CDR3 loop spans 14 amino acids. CDR3 region: CASSYGQGRQPQHF. DNA for the CDR3: TGTGCCAGCAGTTATGGACAGGGGAGGCAGCCCCAGCATTTT.

V and J are TRBV19 and TRBJ1-5; no clear D. The ends were cut back, 3 bases at V and 10 bases at J, with 10 bases in the middle. The CDR3 is made up of 12 amino acids. CDR1 and CDR2 (germline): LNHDA, SQIVND (reference sequence). The CDR3 sequence is CASSMSGVPQHF. The DNA for the CDR3 is TGTGCCAGTAGTATGTCGGGAGTTCCCCAGCATTTT.

Of note for this clone: The sample holds other DNA sequences that translate to the same CDR3. The rearrangement uses TRBV27 and TRBJ2-7; D might be TRBD2 (6 bases). The CDR3 contains 14 residues. Germline-derived CDR1 and CDR2 are MNHEY and SMNVEV (reference sequence). V lost 0 bases, J lost 2 bases, and 8 bases lay in between. CDR3 region: CASSLSGGTYEQYF. In DNA, the CDR3 is TGTGCCAGCAGTTTATCCGGGGGAACCTACGAGCAGTACTTC.

The chain combines TRBV7-2 with TRBJ2-1; D is ambiguous. Per germline, CDR1 SGHTA and CDR2 FQGNSA. Trimming took off 5 bases at V and 0 bases at J, with 11 bases between the two ends. This CDR3 contains 15 residues. The chain's CDR3 is CASSVDRGSYNEQFF. Written as DNA, the CDR3 is TGTGCCAGCAGCGTAGACCGAGGCTCCTACAATGAGCAGTTCTTC.

The chain links TRBV5-1 to TRBJ1-6, with 10 bases fitting TRBD1. From germline, CDR1 is SGHRS and CDR2 YFSETQ. With 4 bases clipped from V and 7 bases from J, the junction kept 5 bases outside the gene matches. This CDR3 has 15 residues. The CDR3 region is CASSLEGQGNSPLHF. CDR3 coding DNA: TGCGCCAGCAGCCTGGAGGGACAGGGGAATTCACCCCTCCACTTT. Looking up the rest from reference TRBV5-1 and TRBJ1-6 gives the full variable domain: KAGVTQTPRYLIKTRGQQVTLSCSPISGHRSVSWYQQTPGQGLQFLFEYFSETQRNKGNFPGRFSGRQFSNSRSEMNVSTLELGDSALYLCASSLEGQGNSPLHFGNGTRLTVT.

The rearrangement joins TRBV12-3 or TRBV12-4 to TRBJ1-3; the D is unclear. The germline V and J ends were trimmed by 5 bases and 3 bases, with 8 bases remaining between them. The CDR3 contains 13 residues. The CDR3 DNA is TGTGCCAGCAGTCGGACTGTTGGAAACACCATATATTTT. Amino acid sequence: CASSRTVGNTIYF.

The gene calls are TRBV11-3 and TRBJ2-1; no clear D gene. The CDR3 sequence is 13 residues long. Trimming left V 4 bases short and J 4 bases short, with 8 bases between. Germline assignment: CDR1 SGHNT and CDR2 YENEEA. CDR3 region: CASSSWRYNEQFF. CDR3 sequence (DNA): TGTGCCAGCAGCTCATGGCGGTACAATGAGCAGTTCTTC. The full variable domain, its missing parts supplied by reference TRBV11-3 and TRBJ2-1, is EAGVVQSPRYKIIEKKQPVAFWCNPISGHNTLYWYLQNLGQGPELLIRYENEEAVDDSQLPKDRFSAERLKGVDSTLKIQPAELGDSAVYLCASSSWRYNEQFFGPGTRLTVL.

V gene TRBV27 combines with J gene TRBJ2-3, with a weak D call TRBD2 (7 bases). Germline-derived CDR1 and CDR2 are MNHEY and SMNVEV (reference sequence). This CDR3 is built from 18 residues. The V gene lost 2 bases and the J gene lost 2 bases, with 20 bases spanning the gap. The CDR3 sequence: CASSLLGGRGNPTDTQYF. The CDR3 coding sequence is TGTGCCAGCAGTTTACTCGGGGGGCGGGGTAACCCCACAGATACGCAGTATTTT.

This clone showed up just once. The J gene is TRBJ2-5, the V gene TRBV5-6; the D is unclear. V shed 0 bases and J shed 4 bases, with 13 bases lying between them. In germline, CDR1 is SGHDT, CDR2 YYEEEE. The CDR3 extends over 15 amino acids. DNA of the CDR3: TGTGCCAGCAGCTTGGTTGGCCTAGGTCTAGAGACCCAGTACTTC. Residues: CASSLVGLGLETQYF.

This clone turned up a few times. The chain combines TRBV4-3 with TRBJ1-2, with D possibly TRBD1 on 5 matching bases. Germline V gene data show CDR1 as LGHNA and CDR2 as YSLEER. Trimming took 1 base from V and 0 from J, leaving 12 bases between them. The CDR3 loop spans 16 amino acids. The CDR3 DNA reads as TGCGCCAGCAGCCAAGTGGGGAAAGGGGCTAACTATGGCTACACCTTC. This translates into CASSQVGKGANYGYTF.

This clone was observed once. This chain links TRBV19 with TRBJ1-5; tentatively, D is TRBD1 (6 bases). Trimming took off 4 bases at V and 4 bases at J, with 11 bases between the two ends. Germline V CDR1 and CDR2: LNHDA, SQIVND (reference sequence). The CDR3 runs to 14 residues. CDR3 DNA: TGTGCCAGTAGTACAGACAGGCTAAATCAGCCCCAGCATTTT. Protein product: CASSTDRLNQPQHF. The variable domain in full, completed from reference TRBV19 and TRBJ1-5, reads DGGITQSPKYLFRKEGQNVTLSCEQNLNHDAMYWYRQDPGQGLRLIYYSQIVNDFQKGDIAEGYSVSREKKESFPLTVTSAQKNPTAFYLCASSTDRLNQPQHFGDGTRLSIL.

Written as DNA, the CDR3 is TGTGCCAGCAGTGAAGCACCAGATCAATATGGCTACACCTTC. Its translation is CASSEAPDQYGYTF. The chain is built from TRBV6-1 and TRBJ1-2; D not certain. The CDR3 is 14 residues long. The germline V gene has CDR1 MNHNS and CDR2 SASEGT. With 0 bases removed from V and 5 bases from J, the gap between germline ends came to 10 bases.

Judged by abundance, this clone is hyperexpanded. The chain links TRBV7-9 to TRBJ2-7, with 8 nucleotides matching TRBD1. The V and J ends lost 5 bases and 1 base, in that order; junction bases with no gene match: 16. The CDR3 is 18 amino acids. CDR1 is SEHNR and CDR2 is FQNEAQ in the germline V gene (reference sequence). The CDR3 region is CASSPRTSVRDRSYEQYF. Here the CDR3 DNA reads TGTGCCAGCAGCCCTCGTACCTCCGTCCGGGACAGGTCCTACGAGCAGTACTTC.